One sample yielded the 29 T cell receptor beta chains listed below, sequenced in a study of T cells in Graves' hyperthyroidism and ophthalmopathy. TCR beta CDR3 regions were amplified from RNA transcripts. HTBI primers were employed in a first-round RT-PCR of the TCR CDR3. TCRdb re-called the multiplex PCR reads through MiXCR, storing one row per CDR3 protein. The sample holds a few hundred thousand distinct CDR3 sequences, 13% to 15% seen once. Sequencing was carried out using blood. The receptors stem from a woman aged 45-59 years with Graves' hyperthyroidism that later progressed to Graves' ophthalmopathy.

Ten or more counts support this clonotype. The rearrangement joins TRBV11-2 to TRBJ1-2; the D is unclear. This CDR3 comprises 14 residues. Trimming took 5 bases from V and 4 from J, leaving 14 bases between them. CDR1 is SGHAT and CDR2 is FQNNGV in the germline V gene. The CDR3 reads CASSRSDGFYGYTF. The CDR3 DNA reads TGTGCCAGCAGCCGATCCGACGGATTCTATGGCTACACCTTC. Together with reference TRBV11-2 and TRBJ1-2, the CDR3 gives the full variable domain: EAGVAQSPRYKIIEKRQSVAFWCNPISGHATLYWYQQILGQGPKLLIQFQNNGVVDDSQLPKDRFSAERLKGVDSTLKIQPAKLEDSAVYLCASSRSDGFYGYTFGSGTRLTVV.

This clonotype was seen ten or more times. The chain recombines TRBV12-3 or TRBV12-4 with TRBJ1-5, with 7 bases aligning to TRBD1. There are 16 residues in the CDR3. V trimming: 3 bases; J trimming: 3 bases; junction bases outside the gene matches: 8. CDR3: CASSFGQGENNQPQHF. The CDR3 coding sequence is TGTGCCAGCAGTTTCGGGCAGGGGGAGAACAATCAGCCCCAGCATTTT.

The V gene is TRBV20-1, the J gene TRBJ1-3, with 8 positions matching TRBD1. Germline values: CDR1 DFQATT, CDR2 SNEGSKA (reference sequence). V was clipped by 0 bases and J by 4 bases; unmatched bases: 2. The CDR3 length is 14 residues. This chain's CDR3 is CSARDQGAGNTIYF. CDR3 nucleotides: TGCAGTGCTAGAGATCAGGGGGCAGGAAACACCATATATTTT.

This clonotype was picked up a small number of times. This chain joins TRBV5-1 and TRBJ2-7, with TRBD1 matching 9 bases. Germline values: CDR1 SGHRS, CDR2 YFSETQ. The CDR3 loop spans 15 amino acids. V was clipped by 0 bases and J by 5 bases; unmatched bases: 6. CDR3 loop: CASSLGDRDFHEQYF. CDR3 DNA sequence: TGCGCCAGCAGCTTGGGGGACAGGGACTTTCACGAGCAGTACTTC.

At least ten counts were recorded for this clonotype. The chain links TRBV11-2 to TRBJ2-1; 8 bases line up with TRBD1. CDR3 length: 12 amino acids. Germline V gene lookup returns CDR1 SGHAT and CDR2 FQNNGV. J was trimmed by 13 bases and V by 3 bases; bases with no gene match: 5. The CDR3 coding sequence is TGTGCCAGCAGCTTGGGGGACAGGCAACAGTTCTTC. As protein: CASSLGDRQQFF.

In this sample, this clonotype turned up once. A much larger clone differs by one base, so this may be a read error. The chain joins TRBV6-1 to TRBJ1-5, with TRBD1 as a possible D gene (5 bases). V was clipped by 11 bases and J by 10 bases, with 15 bases between them. The germline V gene encodes CDR1 MNHNS and CDR2 SASEGT. The CDR3 runs 11 residues. CDR3 bases: TGTGCCTGCACCGCGGGGGACCCCCAGCATTTT. Residues: CACTAGDPQHF.

This clonotype was counted ten times or more. V and J are TRBV5-1 and TRBJ2-2; D is ambiguous. Trimming stripped 4 bases from V and 1 base from J, with 8 bases between. CDR3 size: 14 residues. From germline, CDR1 is SGHRS and CDR2 YFSETQ. CDR3 amino acids: CASSLYKNTGELFF. The CDR3 DNA reads as TGCGCCAGCAGCCTGTACAAGAACACCGGGGAGCTGTTTTTT.

The rearrangement joins TRBV5-6 to TRBJ1-1; 8 nucleotides agree with TRBD1. The CDR3 loop spans 14 amino acids. The V gene end was trimmed by 5 bases and the J gene end by 4 bases; junction bases not matched to a gene: 7. CDR1 and CDR2 (germline): SGHDT, YYEEEE. CDR3 region: CASRLDRAATEAFF. In DNA, the CDR3 is TGTGCCAGCAGACTGGACAGGGCTGCCACTGAAGCTTTCTTT.

In its sample, this clonotype was seen many times. This sequence joins TRBV28 and TRBJ2-1; the D is unclear. Trimming removed 0 bases at V and 0 bases at J, with 3 bases between. This CDR3 has 14 residues. Per germline, CDR1 MDHEN and CDR2 SYDVKM. The CDR3 coding sequence is TGTGCCAGCAGTTTATGGTCCTCCTACAATGAGCAGTTCTTC. Its translation is CASSLWSSYNEQFF.

The table lists this clonotype with a few counts. V gene TRBV30 combines with J gene TRBJ2-1; D unresolved. Germline V gene lookup returns CDR1 GTSNPN and CDR2 SVGIG (reference sequence). Trimming took off 2 bases at V and 9 bases at J, with 17 bases between the two ends. The CDR3 has 14 residues. CDR3 sequence: CAWSTLGGVGEQFF. For the CDR3, the DNA is TGTGCCTGGAGTACCCTGGGCGGAGTGGGTGAGCAGTTCTTC.

This clonotype was counted between two and nine times. The V and J genes are TRBV28 and TRBJ1-4; TRBD1 might be the D (5 bases). This CDR3 has 17 amino acids. Germline CDR1 and CDR2: MDHEN and SYDVKM. V lost 4 bases, J lost 2 bases, and 17 bases lay in between. CDR3 in amino acids: CASSSAGPRITNEKLFF. CDR3 sequence (DNA): TGTGCCAGCAGTTCAGCGGGGCCGCGTATTACTAATGAAAAACTGTTTTTT.

This clonotype was counted many times. The rearrangement links TRBV3-1 to TRBJ2-7; 15 nucleotides align to TRBD2. CDR3 size: 16 residues. Germline V gives CDR1 LGHDT, CDR2 YNNKEL (reference sequence). V gave up 0 bases and J gave up 6 bases; unmatched junction bases: 3. CDR3 region: CASSQDEGLAGGEQYF. In DNA, the CDR3 is TGTGCCAGCAGCCAAGATGAGGGACTAGCGGGAGGCGAGCAGTACTTC.

This clonotype has a count of ten or more. The V and J genes are TRBV6-2 or TRBV6-3 and TRBJ1-1, with TRBD1 as a possible D gene (6 bases). Germline-derived CDR1 and CDR2 are MNHEY and SVGEGT. The CDR3 is 14 residues long. V was cut by 8 bases and J by 4 bases, with 17 bases left in between. The CDR3 loop is CASLPHGRGTEAFF. DNA for the CDR3: TGTGCCAGCCTTCCCCATGGCAGGGGCACTGAAGCTTTCTTT.

The chain uses TRBV20-1 and TRBJ2-2; 11 bases line up with TRBD2. The CDR3 is 17 amino acids. Losses at the gene ends were 8 bases for V and 1 base for J; bases not matched to a gene: 12. Germline-derived CDR1 and CDR2 are DFQATT and SNEGSKA (reference sequence). The CDR3 region is CSLGLAETNKNTGELFF. CDR3 nucleotides: TGCAGTTTGGGACTAGCGGAAACCAATAAGAACACCGGGGAGCTGTTTTTT.

This clonotype was detected many times. The rearrangement uses TRBV2 and TRBJ1-5; the D is unclear. The CDR3 totals 13 residues. V was trimmed by 4 bases and J by 11 bases, leaving 15 bases between them. Germline loops: CDR1 SNHLY, CDR2 FYNNEI. The CDR3 loop reads CASSGVSSAAQHF. For the CDR3, the DNA is TGTGCCAGCAGTGGTGTAAGTTCTGCAGCCCAGCATTTT.

This clonotype appeared a few times. The V call is TRBV5-5, the J call TRBJ2-7, with TRBD2 matching over 8 bases. CDR1 and CDR2 from the germline V gene are SGHKS and YYEKEE (reference sequence). The CDR3 totals 16 residues. Trimming removed 5 bases from V and 3 bases from J; junction bases left unmatched: 13. The CDR3 loop is CASRLLYGTSLYEQYF. The CDR3 bases are TGTGCCAGCAGGCTGCTGTATGGGACTAGTCTCTACGAGCAGTACTTC.

This clonotype has a count of ten or more. This chain uses TRBV6-1 with TRBJ2-1; D is uncertain. Germline values: CDR1 MNHNS, CDR2 SASEGT. The CDR3 extends over 13 amino acids. The V end lost 6 bases, the J end lost 1 base, and 7 bases lay between the germline ends. The CDR3 sequence is CASRGWSYNEQFF. In DNA, the CDR3 is TGTGCCAGCAGGGGGTGGTCCTACAATGAGCAGTTCTTC.

This clonotype was seen repeatedly, ten times or more. This rearrangement joins TRBV5-1 to TRBJ2-3, with TRBD2 identical over 8 bases. Germline loops: CDR1 SGHRS, CDR2 YFSETQ. Trimming removed 3 bases from V and 3 bases from J; junction bases left unmatched: 6. There are 15 residues in the CDR3. CDR3 region: CASSYSGVLTDTQYF. The CDR3 DNA sequence: TGCGCCAGCAGCTATAGCGGGGTTTTGACAGATACGCAGTATTTT.

The chain combines TRBV10-3 with TRBJ1-2, with 8 bases aligning to TRBD1. The CDR3 has 13 residues. The germline V gene has CDR1 ENHRY and CDR2 SYGVKD. V shed 2 bases and J 7 bases; nucleotides not matched to a gene: 3. CDR3 in amino acids: CAISEGQGGGYTF. The CDR3 DNA sequence: TGTGCCATCAGTGAGGGACAGGGTGGTGGCTACACCTTC.

The rearrangement joins TRBV15 to TRBJ2-3; D gene uncertain. Germline loops: CDR1 LNHNV, CDR2 YYDKDF (reference sequence). The CDR3 length is 16 residues. V lost 0 bases, J lost 0 bases, and 10 bases lay in between. The CDR3 spells CATSRDFEASTDTQYF. In DNA, the CDR3 is TGTGCCACCAGCAGAGATTTCGAGGCTAGCACAGATACGCAGTATTTT.

This clonotype was found many times. The V and J genes are TRBV29-1 and TRBJ2-1, with D perhaps TRBD2 (6 bases). Trimming stripped 4 bases from V and 3 bases from J, with 10 bases between. The germline gives CDR1 SQVTM, CDR2 ANQGSEA. This CDR3 has 13 amino acids. In DNA form, the CDR3 reads TGCAGCGTTGTGGGACTCCACTACAATGAGCAGTTCTTC. Protein sequence: CSVVGLHYNEQFF.

This clonotype was seen at least ten times. The J gene is TRBJ1-2, the V gene TRBV20-1, with unresolved D. CDR3 length equals 13 residues. V was trimmed by 1 base and J by 6 bases, leaving 12 bases between them. CDR1 and CDR2 from the germline V gene are DFQATT and SNEGSKA (reference sequence). The CDR3 spells CSARGEQYDGYTF. The DNA of the CDR3 is TGCAGTGCTAGAGGGGAACAGTACGATGGCTACACCTTC.

This clonotype was seen repeatedly, ten times or more. The chain recombines TRBV7-9 with TRBJ2-3, with TRBD2 matching 9 bases. Germline assignment: CDR1 SEHNR and CDR2 FQNEAQ (reference sequence). This CDR3 has 16 residues. The V gene end was trimmed by 5 bases and the J gene end by 1 base; junction bases not matched to a gene: 7. CDR3 nucleotides: TGTGCCAGCAGCCTGTTGACTAGCGGTCGCACAGATACGCAGTATTTT. Translated: CASSLLTSGRTDTQYF.

In its sample, this clonotype was seen a few times. This chain joins TRBV9 and TRBJ1-6; 8 bases map to TRBD1. CDR1 SGDLS and CDR2 YYNGEE come from the germline V gene. Trimming cost V 2 bases and J 10 bases; bases outside gene matches: 5. The CDR3 length is 14 residues. CDR3 residues: CASSVTGGGSPLHF. DNA for the CDR3: TGTGCCAGCAGCGTCACAGGGGGAGGGTCACCCCTCCACTTT.

This clonotype was observed many times. The chain has TRBV28 and TRBJ2-4; D is possibly TRBD2 (7 bases). The CDR3 totals 15 residues. V was shortened by 6 bases and J by 1 base, with 13 bases between the two germline ends. CDR1 MDHEN and CDR2 SYDVKM come from the germline V gene. CDR3 in amino acids: CASRPGGSAKNIQYF. The CDR3 DNA reads TGTGCCAGCAGGCCGGGGGGCAGCGCCAAAAACATTCAGTACTTC.

This clonotype was counted many times. The chain couples TRBV5-1 to TRBJ1-4; 8 bases are shared with TRBD1. The V gene's germline CDR1 is SGHRS and CDR2 YFSETQ. Trimming removed 1 base from V and 6 bases from J; junction bases left unmatched: 5. The CDR3 is 15 amino acids. The CDR3, as DNA: TGCGCCAGCAGCTTGTCCGGACAGGGCGATGAAAAACTGTTTTTT. It specifies CASSLSGQGDEKLFF.

This clonotype was seen ten or more times. The chain recombines TRBV28 with TRBJ2-2; 10 bases fit TRBD2. The V gene's germline CDR1 is MDHEN and CDR2 SYDVKM. Unmatched junction bases numbered 4, after V lost 6 bases and J lost 0 bases. The CDR3 sequence is 16 residues long. The CDR3 nucleotides are TGTGCCAGCAGCGGTAGCGGGAGGTCGAACACCGGGGAGCTGTTTTTT. It encodes CASSGSGRSNTGELFF.

The genes are TRBV28 and TRBJ2-7; a weak D match, TRBD1 (6 bases). The CDR3 totals 13 residues. V was shortened by 5 bases and J by 2 bases, with 10 bases between the two germline ends. In germline, CDR1 is MDHEN, CDR2 SYDVKM. The CDR3 sequence is CASSGPGAYEQYF. CDR3 coding DNA: TGTGCCAGCAGTGGGCCAGGGGCCTACGAGCAGTACTTC. Combining the CDR3 with reference TRBV28 and TRBJ2-7 gives the whole variable domain DVKVTQSSRYLVKRTGEKVFLECVQDMDHENMFWYRQDPGLGLRLIYFSYDVKMKEKGDIPEGYSVSREKKERFSLILESASTNQTSMYLCASSGPGAYEQYFGPGTRLTVT.

About this clonotype itself: One end of the junction is discordant with germline, which a read error may explain. V is TRBV6-2 or TRBV6-3 and J is TRBJ2-5; 15 bases are shared with TRBD2. CDR1 and CDR2 (germline): MNHEY, SVGEGT. The CDR3 is made up of 14 amino acids. The CDR3 bases are TGTGCCAGCAGTTCCGGGACTAGCGGGAGGTACCGGGACTTC. It translates to CASSSGTSGRYRDF.